This TCR beta chain appears in the sequencing data of a study of cytomegalovirus exposure and HLA in healthy donors (dated by TCRdb to the late 2010s). As for the study more broadly: In an earlier analysis of 587 of the donors, around 300 Gb of sequence data and 120 million or so unique TCR beta sequences from approximately 180 million T cells were reported. Approximately 300 gigabases of sequencing data and tens of millions of unique TCR sequences made up an early release that covered 500 to 650 HLA-typed donors. The genetic ancestry cluster associated with self-reported Caucasian donors included about 84% of the roughly 380 genotyped donors. The study was designed to test whether signatures of past pathogen exposure could be identified by cataloging public T cell receptors. The T cell repertoires of 700 or so subjects were profiled by immunosequencing and related to cytomegalovirus serostatus. Along with the approximately 670-subject first cohort, a separate validation cohort of over a hundred different subjects was used. The study combined high-throughput TCR immunosequencing, statistical association of individual TCRs with disease status, and machine learning to predict cytomegalovirus infection status. A later analysis re-analyzed previously published TCR beta repertoires from approximately 700 donors and added high-resolution HLA genotyping to study TCR occurrence patterns. Rather than drawing on any new phenotypic data, the later analysis identified candidate immune exposures from TCR beta sequences and the way those sequences occurred across donors. An earlier analysis of around 640 of the donors used high-throughput TCR beta sequencing to judge whether each TCR beta V gene segment behaved as functional or pseudogenic. Donor age, sex, ethnicity and CMV serostatus were compiled together with the repertoire data. Genome-wide SNP genotypes for about 55% of the roughly 670 donors were used in a later genetic analysis, which treated that subset as a discovery cohort. Every discovery cohort repertoire had been produced on one sequencing platform. HLA typing included class I and class II loci at four-digit resolution. The number of donors typed differed by locus, with 629-630 for A, B, C, DRB1 and DQB1, around 500 for DQA1, about 610 for DPA1, and around 430 for DPB1. Five DR-DQ haplotypes were treated as single units for association and clustering because of strong linkage in the cohort. Among 398 genotyped donors of the cohort, an average of roughly 230,000 unique TCR beta nucleotide sequences was sequenced per donor, of which 15% to 20% were non-productive.

Including cysteine and phenylalanine, the CDR3 has 15 amino acids. The retained sequence is limited to the CDR3, 45 bases, with the frame set at the first base. V drops 0 bases and J drops 0 bases, leaving 7 bases in between. The germline V gene specifies SGHTS as CDR1 and YDEGEE as CDR2. On this clone itself: Its antigen target is currently unknown. No quality values exist for individual bases; no much larger clone is one base distant.

The library came from the immunoSEQ multiplex PCR assay. The multiplex PCR relied on a mix of 60 forward primers for TCR Vbeta segments and 13 reverse primers for TCR Jbeta segments. The CDR3 region of rearranged TCR beta genes was amplified from genomic DNA with a multiplex PCR assay. Amplified TCR beta libraries were sequenced as 87-base-pair reads on the Illumina HiSeq System. The authors processed their data as follows. A later analysis counted some 80 million unique TCR beta chains across the roughly 700 repertoires, and some 11 million of these chains were shared by at least two donors. Raw reads were error-corrected and collapsed into unique sequences with a nearest-neighbor algorithm that merged closely related sequences to remove PCR and sequencing errors. V, D and J gene segments were assigned by aligning CDR3 sequences to IMGT reference sequences. For a sequence to be retained, a match of at least six nucleotides to both a V gene segment and a J gene segment was required. A rearrangement counted as productive if the CDR3 had no stop codons and remained in frame with V and J, and every other rearrangement counted as non-productive. Following IMGT convention, CDR3 was defined as the stretch from the second conserved V-encoded cysteine up to the conserved J-encoded phenylalanine. Sequences without an unambiguous match to a single V gene segment were excluded from the earlier analysis of 450 to 650 of the donors. In an earlier analysis of approximately 550 of the donors, V segments were called functional above 56.7% productive rearrangements and were called segregating when the between-donor standard deviation exceeded 5%. A statistical classification framework was built to diagnose cytomegalovirus status from the catalog of TCR beta chain sequences. In a later analysis, V and J genes were assigned by comparing TCR nucleotide sequences against IMGT/GENE-DB human TR gene sequences. A later analysis assigned CDR3 sequences and most-parsimonious VDJ recombination scenarios with the TCRdist pipeline. In a later analysis, each TCR beta chain was defined by its CDR3 amino acid sequence together with its V-gene family, and reads without a unique V-gene family were excluded. A later analysis removed 592 highly shared, low-generation-probability nucleotide sequences to deal with suspected cross-contamination and a sequencing artifact. For each public chain, a later analysis derived a clonal expansion index from normalized ranks of inferred template counts within each repertoire. In a later analysis, generation probabilities were computed with a VDJ recombination model fitted to out-of-frame rearrangements, and the resulting probabilities were checked against IGoR. Hypergeometric tests were used in a later analysis to score TCR-TCR, TCR-HLA and TCR-CMV co-occurrence, with a repertoire-size bias correction applied to the TCR pairs. To estimate false discovery rates, a later analysis permuted the HLA or CMV assignments 20 times. In a later analysis, co-occurring TCRs were grouped using DBSCAN, with TCRdist sequence similarity added in when clustering inside HLA-allele-positive subsets. Co-occurrence clustering excluded repertoires with fewer than 30,000 or more than 120,000 public chains, plus five with anomalous nucleotide sharing. TCRdb obtained this table from immuneACCESS and retained in-frame rearrangements with V and J assigned. These tables miss some clones; where compared with another copy, unresolved V genes account for less than half of the shortfall, and the remainder is unexplained. That table is the source of V, J and clone size, and D and trimming were worked out from the DNA. This sample holds 90,000 to 95,000 clones; roughly 78% were observed only once. The top ten clones comprise approximately 4.8% of the sample.

Overall study results and their limits: A later analysis found that HLA-associated TCR beta chains were more clonally expanded and had lower generation probabilities than equally common non-associated chains. The classifier was reported to diagnose cytomegalovirus status with high specificity and sensitivity in both the original cohort and the validation cohort. V-gene and J-gene trimming of TCR beta chains was associated with a missense DCLRE1C variant in a later genetic analysis, and the association was replicated in an independent cohort. A later genetic analysis reported fewer N-insertions in productive TCRs among donors in an Asian-associated ancestry cluster than the roughly 720-donor mean. According to a later analysis, most CMV-associated TCR beta chains appeared to be HLA-restricted, and the HLA associations seemed to be driven largely by CMV exposure. Assigning TCR associations to individual alleles was difficult when HLA alleles, especially DR and DQ, strongly co-occurred. According to the authors, the approach could potentially be generalized to other disease states and immunological phenotypes. This cohort had only TCR beta chains sequenced, and the lack of alpha or paired-chain data limited which features could be detected. In the study, some 180 TCR beta chains were listed as associated with cytomegalovirus. A later analysis associated about 17,000 TCR beta sequences with specific HLA alleles at a false discovery rate of 0.05. A further reported finding was that TCR beta sequences accurately predicted the HLA-A and HLA-B alleles for most subjects in the first cohort. While some public TCRs were present in many individuals, most TCR sequences turned up only very rarely across donors. According to a later analysis, TCR association rates differed among HLA loci, with DRB1 alleles showing the most associated TCRs and HLA-C alleles showing the fewest. In vitro tests confirmed that a few of the cytomegalovirus-associated TCR beta chains recognize cytomegalovirus antigens. Some IMGT-functional V segments, including TRBV6-2 and TRBV6-3, could not be distinguished by the 87-base-pair reads and were therefore excluded. Presence/absence analyses assumed roughly uniform sequencing depth across donors, an assumption that may not hold. The only immune exposure information available for the cohort was CMV serostatus. Because counts were too low, about 15 rarely observed V segments, including chromosome 9 orphons, were left out of the earlier analysis of some 640 of the donors. Linkage disequilibrium might explain the correlated functional status among segregating V segments, but an unknown experimental factor could not be ruled out. Because HLA typing was missing for some donors at each locus, association tests included only the typed subset. In an earlier analysis of some 550 of the donors, most TCR beta V segments were observed in productive rearrangements about 87% or about 30% of the time, broadly matching IMGT annotations. A cluster of highly shared sequence variants was judged likely to be a technical artifact of the sequencing pipeline. In a later analysis, several top co-occurrence clusters were reported to appear linked to parvovirus B19, influenza, CMV and Epstein-Barr virus.

The cohort was made up of approximately 670 healthy bone marrow donors. At the time of sampling, all cohort members were nominally healthy, though unrecorded immune exposures were likely present. The donor was CMV seropositive and belonged to the group of a few hundred seropositive cohort members. Each donor provided a peripheral blood sample, and peripheral blood mononuclear cells were used for TCR beta sequencing. The Qiagen DNeasy Blood Extraction Kit was used to extract genomic DNA from the blood cell samples. This chain joins TRBV5-8 to TRBJ1-3; a weak D assignment points to TRBD1 (5 bases agree). The sample comprised PBMCs. The clonotype comes from a male donor in good health and CMV-seropositive. The nucleotide sequence is given as TGTGCCAGCAGCTTGGACCAGGGCTCTGGAAACACCATATATTTT. Its coded protein is CASSLDQGSGNTIYF. The full variable domain, completed from the reference TRBV5-8 and TRBJ1-3 proteins outside the CDR3, reads EAGVTQSPTHLIKTRGQQATLRCSPISGHTSVYWYQQALGLGLQFLLWYDEGEERNRGNFPPRFSGRQFPNYSSELNVNALELEDSALYLCASSLDQGSGNTIYFGEGSWLTVV.